A selection of T cell receptor beta chains follows, all from one sample in a study of T cell repertoires in cytomegalovirus infection. TCRdb reprocessed the reads via MiXCR and lists one record per CDR3 protein. The sample lists about 60,000 distinct CDR3 sequences; roughly 34% were seen once. These receptors have no identified antigens. Sequences were obtained from PBMCs, sequenced either directly or after in vitro stimulation (not recorded which). All receptors come from a human donor in good health (CMV status not recorded). Some clones in this sample may be carry-over from other donors' samples. Each CDR3 is given with its conserved first and last residue. The order of the fields is V gene, J gene, CDR3 length, CDR3 protein.

TRBV7-3	TRBJ2-1	13	CASSPRLAGEQFF
TRBV20-1	TRBJ2-7	15	CSARDSRTGGSEQYF
TRBV7-2	TRBJ2-7	13	CASSSGGSKEQYF
TRBV2	TRBJ2-7	14	CASSEGRGAYEQYF
TRBV11-2	TRBJ2-1	14	CASGLSTSYNEQFF
TRBV19	TRBJ2-7	13	CASRGQGAYEQYF
TRBV5-1	TRBJ1-6	14	CASSLEGANSPLHF
TRBV27	TRBJ1-6	15	CASRGQSSYNSPLHF
TRBV20-1	TRBJ2-7	12	CSARNGRPGQYF
TRBV5-1	TRBJ1-4	14	CASSLTGTNEKLFF
TRBV7-9	TRBJ1-2	14	CASSLASQGYGYTF
TRBV7-6	TRBJ2-5	12	CASTPTQETQYF
TRBV24-1	TRBJ1-2	15	CAPADSAQLDYGYTF
TRBV5-4	TRBJ2-2	15	CASSETSKDTGELFF
TRBV15	TRBJ1-1	14	CATSRDRGNTEAFF
TRBV12-3/TRBV12-4	TRBJ2-3	13	CASSLPDSDTQYF
TRBV12-3/TRBV12-4	TRBJ1-2	13	CASSLGGSYGYTF
TRBV20-1	TRBJ2-2	14	CSAREQGRTGELFF
TRBV12-3/TRBV12-4	TRBJ2-3	14	CASGLAGLTDTQYF
TRBV5-5	TRBJ2-7	15	CASSLGGGGSYEQYF
TRBV12-3/TRBV12-4	TRBJ1-1	16	CASSLWQGGRNTEAFF
TRBV7-2	TRBJ2-1	15	CASSLLGGGYNEQFF
TRBV2	TRBJ1-6	16	CASSVEQVAGGGPLHF
TRBV5-4	TRBJ2-1	14	CASRQLAGGNEQFF
TRBV6-2/TRBV6-3	TRBJ2-1	14	CASRVAGSGNEQFF
TRBV12-3/TRBV12-4	TRBJ2-7	14	CASSLGWISYEQYF
TRBV11-2	TRBJ2-7	15	CASSQTSGGSYEQYF
TRBV2	TRBJ1-3	14	CASMQDGSGNTIYF
TRBV19	TRBJ2-1	14	CASREDRTYNEQFF